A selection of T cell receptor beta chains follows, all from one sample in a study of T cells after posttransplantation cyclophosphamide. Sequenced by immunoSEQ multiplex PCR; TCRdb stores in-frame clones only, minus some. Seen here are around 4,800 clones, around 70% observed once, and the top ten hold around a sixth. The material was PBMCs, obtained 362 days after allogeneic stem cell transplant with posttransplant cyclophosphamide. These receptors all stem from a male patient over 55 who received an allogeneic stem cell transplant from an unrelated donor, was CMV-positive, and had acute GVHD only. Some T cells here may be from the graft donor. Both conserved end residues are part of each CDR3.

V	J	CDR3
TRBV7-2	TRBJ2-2	CASSLGGTFTGELFF
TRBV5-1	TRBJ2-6	CASSLGPGPYSGANVLTF
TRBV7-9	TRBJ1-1	CASSTWTGQNTEAFF
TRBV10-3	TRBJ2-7	CAISEPGQGSYYEQYF
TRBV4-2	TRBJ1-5	CASSQEPDRSNQPQHF
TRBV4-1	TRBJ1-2	CASSQGATYGYTF
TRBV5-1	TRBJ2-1	CASSPGLAGYNEQFF
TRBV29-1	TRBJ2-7	CSVEASGVSYEQYF
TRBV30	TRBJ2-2	CAWDRGHTGELFF
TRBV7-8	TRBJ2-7	CASSSGQGIFSEQYF
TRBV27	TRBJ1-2	CASKDRAGGYTF
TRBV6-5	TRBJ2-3	CASSPGGGGKDTQYF
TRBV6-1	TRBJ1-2	CASSAGYGYTF
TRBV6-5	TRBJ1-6	CASSRQGDSPLHF
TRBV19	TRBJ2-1	CASSIGTGGSNEQFF
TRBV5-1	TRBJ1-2	CASSLVAGNYGYTF
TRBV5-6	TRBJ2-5	CASTDQRGSGETQYF
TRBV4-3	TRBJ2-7	CASSQAEGGRGAYEQYF
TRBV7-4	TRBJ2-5	CASSFSLAGSLETQYF
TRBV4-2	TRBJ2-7	CASSQGREGPYEQYF
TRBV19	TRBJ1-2	CASSPTTGGNYGYTF
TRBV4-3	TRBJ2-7	CASSRSTGGEQYF
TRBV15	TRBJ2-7	CATSRDGGGRRLEQYF
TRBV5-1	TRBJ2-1	CASSLPGSSYNEQFF
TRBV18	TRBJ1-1	CASSPQGAGEAFF
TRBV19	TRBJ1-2	CASSGAPLYGYTF
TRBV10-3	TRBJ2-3	CAISALGTSGGRPDTQYF
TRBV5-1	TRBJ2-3	CASSSTSGSTDTQYF
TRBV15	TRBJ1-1	CATSRDGQGTFF
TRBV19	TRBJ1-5	CASQRQGRSNQPQHF
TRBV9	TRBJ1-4	CASSVGSINEKLFF
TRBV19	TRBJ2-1	CASSLLGGNEQFF
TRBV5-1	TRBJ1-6	CASTLSDRAGSPLHF